This record covers a single T cell receptor (beta chain). Its cognate antigen is unknown. Per the germline V gene, CDR1 is MNHEY and CDR2 is SVGAGI. This CDR3 region has 14 residues. The junction had 3 bases not matched to a gene; V was cut back by 2 bases and J by 4 bases. The data stem from a study of cytomegalovirus exposure and HLA in healthy donors. Nominally healthy donors were sampled, though unrecorded immune exposures were likely. Study results and limitations: For most subjects, TCR beta sequences were reported to predict HLA-A and HLA-B alleles with accuracy.

A multiplex PCR was run with 60 Vbeta primers and 13 Jbeta primers. Produced via immunoSEQ multiplex PCR; TCRdb's table is partial and in-frame only. The sample has about 75,000 clones; 75% to 85% are singletons. The chain employs TRBV6-5 and TRBJ2-7, with 9 nucleotides matching TRBD1. This receptor was taken from a man between 65 and 85 years old in good health and CMV-seropositive. Sequenced material: PBMCs. CDR3 loop: CASSYGQGFYEQYF. DNA for the CDR3: TGTGCCAGCAGTTACGGACAGGGGTTTTACGAGCAGTACTTC.